This T cell receptor (beta chain) is from a study of Graves' ophthalmopathy and Graves' hyperthyroidism. The study amplified TCR beta CDR3 regions using RNA transcripts. The workflow started with a first-round RT-PCR run with HTBI primers and then moved on to a second-round multiplex PCR. TCRdb processed the multiplex PCR reads anew with MiXCR; each CDR3 protein has one entry. The data show approximately 640,000 distinct CDR3 sequences, roughly two fifths seen once. As to this clonotype: The junction does not match germline at one end; this may be a read error.

The CDR3 length is 14 residues. Germline CDR1 is SQVTM and CDR2 is ANQGSEA. Ophthalmopathy donors showed moderate-to-severe activity, CAS ≥3, NOSPECS ≥4 and a duration under 3 months. The chain couples TRBV29-1 to TRBJ2-5, with D perhaps matching TRBD2 (6 bases). Sequenced material: peripheral blood. The clonotype was recovered from an adult man with Graves' ophthalmopathy. The CDR3 here is CSVSQSGSQGTLYF. The CDR3 DNA reads TGCAGCGTTTCTCAAAGCGGGTCCCAAGGGACCCTGTACTTC.